In this sample, the clone carrying this T cell receptor (beta chain) turned up many times. The sample belongs to a study of T-cell reconstitution after alpha-beta-depleted transplantation in children. A library of TCRbeta sequences, prepared with unique molecular identifiers, was generated. TCRdb called the PCR reads again in MiXCR, with one record for every CDR3 protein. The sample includes roughly 590,000 distinct CDR3 sequences, roughly 17% seen only once; the top ten take 1.1%. Germline V gene sequence: CDR1 MNHEY, CDR2 SVGAGI. V gave up 5 bases and J gave up 2 bases, with 10 bases separating them. The CDR3 length is 15 residues.

This sequence joins TRBV6-5 and TRBJ2-6; D is unresolved. The sample here was PBMCs from the stem cell graft donor, taken from the stem cell graft. The source of this sequence is a human donor who donated a stem cell graft to a child with acute myeloid leukemia. CDR3 sequence (DNA): TGTGCCAGCAGTACCCGAGATCCTGGGGCCAACGTCCTGACTTTC. This encodes CASSTRDPGANVLTF.